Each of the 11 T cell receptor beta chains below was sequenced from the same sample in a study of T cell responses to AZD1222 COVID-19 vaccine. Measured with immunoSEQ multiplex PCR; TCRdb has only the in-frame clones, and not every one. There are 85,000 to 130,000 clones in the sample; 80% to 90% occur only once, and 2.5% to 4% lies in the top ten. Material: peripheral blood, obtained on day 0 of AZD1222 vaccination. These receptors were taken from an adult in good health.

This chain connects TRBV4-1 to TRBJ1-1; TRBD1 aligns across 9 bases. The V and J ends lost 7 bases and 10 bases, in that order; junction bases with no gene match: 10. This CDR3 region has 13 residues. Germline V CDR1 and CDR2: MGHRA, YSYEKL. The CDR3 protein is CASNGGQGRGAFF. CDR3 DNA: TGCGCCAGCAACGGGGGACAGGGAAGAGGAGCTTTCTTT.

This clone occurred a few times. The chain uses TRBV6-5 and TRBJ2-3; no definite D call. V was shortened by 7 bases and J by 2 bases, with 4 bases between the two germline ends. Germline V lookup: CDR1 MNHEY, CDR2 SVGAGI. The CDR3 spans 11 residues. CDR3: CASKNTDTQYF. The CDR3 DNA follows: TGTGCCAGCAAAAACACAGATACGCAGTATTTT.

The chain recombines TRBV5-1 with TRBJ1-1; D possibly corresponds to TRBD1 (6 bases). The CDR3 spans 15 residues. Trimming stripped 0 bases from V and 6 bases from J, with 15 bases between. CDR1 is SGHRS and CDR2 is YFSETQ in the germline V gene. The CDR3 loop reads CASSLASGVRPEAFF. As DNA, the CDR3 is TGCGCCAGCAGCTTGGCCTCAGGGGTTAGACCTGAAGCTTTCTTT.

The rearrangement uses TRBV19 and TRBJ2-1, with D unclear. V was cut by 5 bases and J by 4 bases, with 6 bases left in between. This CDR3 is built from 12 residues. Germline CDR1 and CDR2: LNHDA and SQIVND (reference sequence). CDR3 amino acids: CASSVQYNEQFF. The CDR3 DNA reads TGTGCCAGTAGTGTTCAGTACAATGAGCAGTTCTTC. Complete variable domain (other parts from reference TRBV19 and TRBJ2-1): DGGITQSPKYLFRKEGQNVTLSCEQNLNHDAMYWYRQDPGQGLRLIYYSQIVNDFQKGDIAEGYSVSREKKESFPLTVTSAQKNPTAFYLCASSVQYNEQFFGPGTRLTVL.

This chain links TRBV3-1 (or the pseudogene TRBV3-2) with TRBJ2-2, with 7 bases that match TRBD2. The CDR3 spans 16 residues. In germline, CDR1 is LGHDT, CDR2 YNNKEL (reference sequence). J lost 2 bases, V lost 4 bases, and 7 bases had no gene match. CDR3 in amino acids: CASSPPGTTNTGELFF. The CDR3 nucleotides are TGTGCCAGCAGCCCGCCCGGGACTACCAACACCGGGGAGCTGTTTTTT.

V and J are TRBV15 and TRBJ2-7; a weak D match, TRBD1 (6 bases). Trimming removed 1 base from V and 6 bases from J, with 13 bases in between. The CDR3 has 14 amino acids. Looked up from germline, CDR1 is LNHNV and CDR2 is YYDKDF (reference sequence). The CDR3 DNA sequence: TGTGCCACCAGCAGAGTCCAAACAGGGATCGAGCAGTACTTC. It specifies CATSRVQTGIEQYF. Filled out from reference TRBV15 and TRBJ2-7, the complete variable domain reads DAMVIQNPRYQVTQFGKPVTLSCSQTLNHNVMYWYQQKSSQAPKLLFHYYDKDFNNEADTPDNFQSRRPNTSFCFLDIRSPGLGDTAMYLCATSRVQTGIEQYFGPGTRLTVT.

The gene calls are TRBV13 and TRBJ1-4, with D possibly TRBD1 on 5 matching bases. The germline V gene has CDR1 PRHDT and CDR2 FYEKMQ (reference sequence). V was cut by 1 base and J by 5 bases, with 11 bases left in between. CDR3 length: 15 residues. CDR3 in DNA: TGTGCCAGCAGCTTAGAGCCGGGGCAGAATGAAAAACTGTTTTTT. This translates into CASSLEPGQNEKLFF.

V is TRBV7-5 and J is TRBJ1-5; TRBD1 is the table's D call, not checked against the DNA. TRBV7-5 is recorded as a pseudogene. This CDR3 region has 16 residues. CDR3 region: CVRTLAYRGPGQPQHF. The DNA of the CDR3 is TGTGTCAGAACATTAGCCTACAGGGGGCCAGGGCAGCCCCAGCATTTT.

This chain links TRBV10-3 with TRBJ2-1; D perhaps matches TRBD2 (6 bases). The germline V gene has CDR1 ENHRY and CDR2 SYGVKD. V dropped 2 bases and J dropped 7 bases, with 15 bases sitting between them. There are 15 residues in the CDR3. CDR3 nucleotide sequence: TGTGCCATCAGTGAGCCAAGGACTACTTTAAATGAGCAGTTCTTC. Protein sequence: CAISEPRTTLNEQFF.

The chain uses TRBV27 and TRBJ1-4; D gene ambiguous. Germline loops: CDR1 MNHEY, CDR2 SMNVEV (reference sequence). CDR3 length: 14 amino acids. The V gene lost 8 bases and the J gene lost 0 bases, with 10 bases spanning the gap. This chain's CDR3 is CASGEGPTNEKLFF. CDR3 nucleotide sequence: TGTGCCAGCGGGGAGGGCCCAACTAATGAAAAACTGTTTTTT.

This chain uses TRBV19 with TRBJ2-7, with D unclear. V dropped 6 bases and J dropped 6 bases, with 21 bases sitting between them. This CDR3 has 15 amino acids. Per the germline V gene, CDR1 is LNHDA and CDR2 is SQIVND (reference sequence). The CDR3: CASSLAFTQWGEQYF. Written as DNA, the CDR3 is TGTGCCAGTAGCCTCGCGTTTACGCAGTGGGGCGAGCAGTACTTC.